This T cell receptor (beta chain) derives from a study of beta chain features in type 1 diabetes. Expressed TCRB transcripts were sequenced because the entire RNA isolate underwent reverse transcription. Sequencing was performed with immunoSEQ multiplex PCR; in TCRdb, only in-frame clones are kept and a portion is missing. The sample consists of around 280,000 clones, 14% to 15% of them appearing once. Germline V CDR1 and CDR2: DFQATT, SNEGSKA (reference sequence). The CDR3 is made up of 11 amino acids. V lost 4 bases, J lost 2 bases, and 5 bases lay in between. Turning to this clone: Its antigen is still unknown. Other DNA sequences in the sample encode the same CDR3.

Study-wide results and limits: HLA influence on TCRB rearrangement stayed unresolved here. All four CD4+ subsets of Type 1 diabetes patients contained TCRB CDR3s that were moderately but significantly shorter.

This rearrangement joins TRBV20-1 to TRBJ1-1; D gene unclear. The receptor was derived from a man younger than 35 with type 1 diabetes. The sequenced sample was naive CD4+ T cells from blood. The CDR3 nucleotides are TGCAGTGCTACAGGAAACACTGAAGCTTTCTTT. Translation: CSATGNTEAFF.